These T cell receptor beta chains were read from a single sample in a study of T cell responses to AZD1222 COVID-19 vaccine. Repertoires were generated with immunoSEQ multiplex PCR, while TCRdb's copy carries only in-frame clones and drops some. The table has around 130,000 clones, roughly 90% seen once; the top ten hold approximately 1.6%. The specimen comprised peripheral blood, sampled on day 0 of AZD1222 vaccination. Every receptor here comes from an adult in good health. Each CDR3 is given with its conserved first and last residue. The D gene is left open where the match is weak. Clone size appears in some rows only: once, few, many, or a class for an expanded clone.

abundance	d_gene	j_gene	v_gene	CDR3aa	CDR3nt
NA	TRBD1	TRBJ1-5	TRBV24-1	CATTPGQGHNQPQHF	TGTGCCACCACCCCGGGACAGGGGCACAATCAGCCCCAGCATTTT
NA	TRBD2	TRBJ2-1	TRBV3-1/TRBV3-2	CASSLSGGYNEQFF	TGTGCCAGCAGTCTAAGCGGGGGCTACAATGAGCAGTTCTTC
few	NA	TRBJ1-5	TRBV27	CASAVRGNQPQHF	TGTGCCAGTGCGGTTAGGGGCAATCAGCCCCAGCATTTT
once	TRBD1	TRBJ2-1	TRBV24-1	CATSDLTGGYNEQFF	TGTGCCACCAGTGATTTAACAGGGGGGTACAATGAGCAGTTCTTC
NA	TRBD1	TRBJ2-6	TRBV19	CASSPRDRSTGANVLTF	TGTGCCAGTAGTCCCCGGGACAGAAGCACTGGGGCCAACGTCCTGACTTTC
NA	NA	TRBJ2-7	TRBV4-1	CASSQEGARIHEQYF	TGCGCCAGCAGCCAAGAGGGGGCGCGAATCCACGAGCAGTACTTC
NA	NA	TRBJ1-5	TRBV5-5	CASSLQPYSNQPQHF	TGTGCCAGCAGCTTACAGCCTTATAGCAATCAGCCCCAGCATTTT
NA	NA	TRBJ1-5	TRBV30	CAWKAGNNPAQPQHF	TGTGCCTGGAAGGCAGGTAACAATCCCGCTCAGCCCCAGCATTTT
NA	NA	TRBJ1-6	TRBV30	CAWTGRGGPSYNSPLHF	TGTGCCTGGACGGGTCGGGGGGGACCTAGCTATAATTCACCCCTCCACTTT
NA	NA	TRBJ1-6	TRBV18	CASSLSGGDNSPLHF	TGTGCCAGCTCCCTCAGTGGGGGTGATAATTCACCCCTCCACTTT
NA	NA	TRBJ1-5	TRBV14	CASSQGSGGPQHF	TGTGCCAGCAGCCAAGGGTCGGGCGGGCCCCAGCATTTT
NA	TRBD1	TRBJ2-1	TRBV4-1	CASNRGTGVNEQFF	TGCGCCAGCAACAGGGGGACAGGGGTCAATGAGCAGTTCTTC
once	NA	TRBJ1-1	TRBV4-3	CASSQEGSAREAFF	TGCGCCAGCAGCCAAGAGGGATCGGCGCGCGAAGCTTTCTTT
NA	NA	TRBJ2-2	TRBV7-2	CASSLSGSVIGELFF	TGTGCCAGCAGCTTAAGTGGTAGCGTGATCGGGGAGCTGTTTTTT
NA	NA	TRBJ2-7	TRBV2	CASSDSWSSYEQYF	TGTGCCAGCAGTGATTCTTGGAGCTCCTACGAGCAGTACTTC
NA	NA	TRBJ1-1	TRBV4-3	CASSQDLGVRTEAFF	TGCGCCAGCAGCCAAGATCTCGGGGTGAGGACTGAAGCTTTCTTT
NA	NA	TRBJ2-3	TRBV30	CAWSRRGPWYF	TGTGCCTGGAGTCGAAGGGGTCCATGGTATTTT
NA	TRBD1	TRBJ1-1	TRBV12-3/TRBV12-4	CASHTQGVTEAFF	TGTGCCAGCCATACACAGGGGGTCACTGAAGCTTTCTTT
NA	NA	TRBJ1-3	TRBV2	CASTQGAGNTIYF	TGTGCCAGCACGCAAGGGGCTGGAAACACCATATATTTT
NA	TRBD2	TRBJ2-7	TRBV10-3	CAISDGGLAGEQYF	TGTGCCATCAGTGACGGTGGACTAGCTGGGGAGCAGTACTTC
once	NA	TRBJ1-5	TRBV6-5	CASGDQPQHF	TGTGCCAGCGGCGATCAGCCCCAGCATTTT
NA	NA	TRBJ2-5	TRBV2	CASSDPAAGLETQYF	TGTGCCAGCAGTGATCCTGCCGCGGGGTTGGAGACCCAGTACTTC
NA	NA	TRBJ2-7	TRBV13	CASSQGSYEQYF	TGTGCCAGCTCGCAGGGATCCTACGAGCAGTACTTC
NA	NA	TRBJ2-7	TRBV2	CASRFGGSTYEQYF	TGTGCCAGCAGATTCGGGGGATCAACATACGAGCAGTACTTC
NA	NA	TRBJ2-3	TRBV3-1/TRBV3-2	CASSQDRVRSQYF	TGTGCCAGCAGCCAAGACAGGGTTAGATCGCAGTATTTT
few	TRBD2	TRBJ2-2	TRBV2	CASSAGRISNTGELFF	TGTGCCAGCAGTGCCGGGAGGATATCGAACACCGGGGAGCTGTTTTTT
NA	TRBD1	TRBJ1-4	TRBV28	CASSLPQGSSEKLFF	TGTGCCAGCAGTCTCCCACAGGGGTCGAGCGAAAAACTGTTTTTT
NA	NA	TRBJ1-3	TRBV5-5	CASSLVWDRSSGNTIYF	TGTGCCAGCAGCTTGGTTTGGGACCGCAGCTCTGGAAACACCATATATTTT
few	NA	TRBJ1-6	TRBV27	CASSLAASNSPLHF	TGTGCCAGCAGTTTAGCGGCGAGTAATTCACCCCTCCACTTT
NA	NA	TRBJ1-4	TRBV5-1	CASSEGFNEKLFF	TGCGCCAGCTCCGAGGGTTTTAATGAAAAACTGTTTTTT
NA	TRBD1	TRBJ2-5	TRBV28	CASSLWVFRDRGRSETQYF	TGTGCCAGCAGTTTATGGGTCTTCCGGGACAGGGGGCGGTCAGAGACCCAGTACTTC
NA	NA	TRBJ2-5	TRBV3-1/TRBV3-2	CASSQGTAAGETQYF	TGTGCCAGCAGCCAAGGGACCGCGGCGGGAGAGACCCAGTACTTC
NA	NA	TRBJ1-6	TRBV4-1	CASSQGQLNNSPLHF	TGCGCCAGCAGCCAAGGGCAGTTAAATAATTCACCCCTCCACTTT
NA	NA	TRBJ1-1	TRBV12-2	CASRAHLPREAFF	TGTGCAAGTCGCGCCCATCTCCCCCGGGAAGCTTTCTTT
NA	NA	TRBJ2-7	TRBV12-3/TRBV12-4	CASSLGQEYEQYF	TGTGCCAGCAGTTTAGGACAGGAATACGAGCAGTACTTC
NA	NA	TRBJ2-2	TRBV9	CASSVRRDADTGELFF	TGTGCCAGCAGCGTGCGACGGGACGCAGACACCGGGGAGCTGTTTTTT
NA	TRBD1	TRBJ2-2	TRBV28	CASILGGTHTGELFF	TGTGCCAGCATCTTAGGGGGCACGCACACCGGGGAGCTGTTTTTT
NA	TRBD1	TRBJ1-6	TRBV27	CASRLEGQGSPLHF	TGTGCCAGCAGGCTTGAGGGACAGGGTTCACCCCTCCACTTT
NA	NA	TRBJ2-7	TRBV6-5	CASRGLRNYEQYF	TGTGCCAGCAGAGGACTACGCAACTACGAGCAGTACTTC
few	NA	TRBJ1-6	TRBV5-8	CASSFNRNSPLHF	TGTGCCAGCAGCTTTAACAGAAATTCACCCCTCCACTTT
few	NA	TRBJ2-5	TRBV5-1	CASSRTRVSQETQYF	TGCGCCAGCAGCCGCACACGGGTCTCGCAAGAGACCCAGTACTTC
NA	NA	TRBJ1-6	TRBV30	CAWSVSGQRLETLHF	TGTGCCTGGAGTGTATCCGGACAGCGACTCGAGACCCTCCACTTT
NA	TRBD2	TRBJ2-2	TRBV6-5	CASSYSGGSTGELFF	TGTGCCAGCAGTTACTCGGGGGGGAGCACCGGGGAGCTGTTTTTT
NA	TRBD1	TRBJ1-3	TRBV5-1	CASSLVGQGGGNTIYF	TGCGCCAGCAGCTTGGTTGGACAGGGAGGTGGAAACACCATATATTTT
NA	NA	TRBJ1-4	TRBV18	CASSRAGNEKLFF	TGTGCCAGCTCACGGGCCGGGAATGAAAAACTGTTTTTT
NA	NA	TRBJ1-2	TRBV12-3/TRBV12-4	CASSSHPTGYTF	TGTGCCAGCAGTTCCCACCCGACAGGCTACACCTTC
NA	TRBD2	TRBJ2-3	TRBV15	CATSRDPGTITQYF	TGTGCCACCAGCAGAGATCCCGGGACTATCACGCAGTATTTT
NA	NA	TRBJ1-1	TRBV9	CASTYDQGNTEAFF	TGTGCCAGCACCTACGATCAGGGGAACACTGAAGCTTTCTTT
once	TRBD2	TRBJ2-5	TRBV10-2	CASRIAGGETQYF	TGCGCCAGCAGAATAGCGGGAGGAGAGACCCAGTACTTC
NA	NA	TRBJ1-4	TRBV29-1	CSGTGANEKLFF	TGCAGCGGGACGGGGGCTAATGAAAAACTGTTTTTT
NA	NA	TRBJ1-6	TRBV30	CAWTRGQGRTSSYNSPLHF	TGTGCCTGGACCCGGGGGCAGGGTCGGACGAGCTCCTATAATTCACCCCTCCACTTT
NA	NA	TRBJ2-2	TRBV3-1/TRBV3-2	CASSQGTDNRWAGELFF	TGTGCCAGCAGCCAAGGGACAGATAATAGATGGGCCGGGGAGCTGTTTTTT
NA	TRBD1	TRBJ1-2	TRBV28	CASMPGQGGGYTF	TGTGCCAGCATGCCGGGACAGGGGGGCGGCTACACCTTC
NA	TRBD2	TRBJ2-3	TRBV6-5	CASQRLASGGNTQYF	TGTGCCAGCCAGAGGCTGGCTAGCGGGGGGAATACGCAGTATTTT
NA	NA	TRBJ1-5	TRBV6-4	CASSERTNQPQHF	TGTGCCAGCAGTGAACGGACAAATCAGCCCCAGCATTTT
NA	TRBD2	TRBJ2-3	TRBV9	CASSVPTAGGPNTQYF	TGTGCCAGCAGCGTCCCGACAGCGGGGGGGCCGAATACGCAGTATTTT
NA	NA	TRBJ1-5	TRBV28	CASTVGGVQPQHF	TGTGCCAGCACCGTAGGGGGGGTTCAGCCCCAGCATTTT
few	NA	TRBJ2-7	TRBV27	CASRPPQGRTYEQYF	TGTGCCAGCCGACCCCCGCAAGGACGGACCTACGAGCAGTACTTC
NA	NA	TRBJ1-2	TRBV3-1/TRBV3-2	CASSQRQAGGYTF	TGTGCCAGCAGCCAACGACAGGCGGGAGGCTACACCTTC
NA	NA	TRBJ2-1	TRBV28	CASSPRRGDSYNEQFF	TGTGCCAGCAGTCCCCGGAGGGGTGACTCCTACAATGAGCAGTTCTTC